This T cell receptor (beta chain) was obtained from a study of beta chain features in type 1 diabetes. The investigators reverse transcribed all of the isolated RNA, so they sequenced expressed TCRB transcripts. Produced via immunoSEQ multiplex PCR; TCRdb's table is partial and in-frame only. This sample has 160,000 or so clones; 11% occur once, and the top ten carry roughly 2%. Turning to this clone: As yet, its antigen is unknown.

Study results and limitations: A moderate, significant TCRB CDR3 shortening appeared in type 1 diabetes across four CD4+ subsets.

V was pared by 4 bases and J by 1 base, with 5 bases of the junction left unmatched. Germline-derived CDR1 and CDR2 are SNHLY and FYNNEI. This CDR3 contains 15 residues. The source is a young man in good health. The sequenced sample was central memory CD4+ T cells from blood. The chain has TRBV2 and TRBJ2-5; 8 nucleotides align to TRBD2. CDR3 nucleotides: TGTGCCAGCAGTGGGGCGGGGGGACGCCAAGAGACCCAGTACTTC. It is translated as CASSGAGGRQETQYF.